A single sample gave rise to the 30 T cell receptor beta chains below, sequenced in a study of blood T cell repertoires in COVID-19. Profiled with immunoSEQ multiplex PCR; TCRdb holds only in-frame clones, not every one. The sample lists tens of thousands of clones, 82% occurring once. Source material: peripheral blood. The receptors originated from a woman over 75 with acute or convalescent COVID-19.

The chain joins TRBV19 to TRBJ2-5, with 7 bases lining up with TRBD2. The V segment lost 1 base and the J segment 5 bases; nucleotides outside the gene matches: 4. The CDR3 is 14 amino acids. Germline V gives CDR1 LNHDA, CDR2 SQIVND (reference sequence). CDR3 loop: CASSIAGGIETQYF. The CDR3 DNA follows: TGTGCCAGTAGTATAGCGGGAGGCATCGAGACCCAGTACTTC.

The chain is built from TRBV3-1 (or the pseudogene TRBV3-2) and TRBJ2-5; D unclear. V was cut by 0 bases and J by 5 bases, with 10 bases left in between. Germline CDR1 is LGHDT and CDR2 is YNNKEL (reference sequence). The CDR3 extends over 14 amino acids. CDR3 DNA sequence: TGTGCCAGCAGCCAAGACCTCCGGTCGGAGACCCAGTACTTC. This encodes CASSQDLRSETQYF.

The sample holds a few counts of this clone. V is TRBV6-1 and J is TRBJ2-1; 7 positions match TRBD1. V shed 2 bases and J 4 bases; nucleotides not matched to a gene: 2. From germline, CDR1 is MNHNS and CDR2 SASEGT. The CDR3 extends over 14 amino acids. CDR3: CASSERGPYNEQFF. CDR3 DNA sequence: TGTGCCAGCAGTGAAAGGGGGCCGTACAATGAGCAGTTCTTC.

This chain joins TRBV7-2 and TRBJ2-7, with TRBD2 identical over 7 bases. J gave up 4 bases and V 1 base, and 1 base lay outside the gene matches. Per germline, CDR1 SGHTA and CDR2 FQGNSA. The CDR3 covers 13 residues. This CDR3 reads CASSLVGLYEQYF. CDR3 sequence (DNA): TGTGCCAGCAGCTTAGTGGGACTATACGAGCAGTACTTC.

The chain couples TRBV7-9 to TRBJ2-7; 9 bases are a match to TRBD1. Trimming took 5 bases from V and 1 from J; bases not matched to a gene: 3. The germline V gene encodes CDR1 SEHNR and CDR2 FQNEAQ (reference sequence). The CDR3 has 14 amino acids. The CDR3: CASSKGQGSYEQYF. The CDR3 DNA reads TGTGCCAGCAGCAAGGGACAGGGATCCTACGAGCAGTACTTC.

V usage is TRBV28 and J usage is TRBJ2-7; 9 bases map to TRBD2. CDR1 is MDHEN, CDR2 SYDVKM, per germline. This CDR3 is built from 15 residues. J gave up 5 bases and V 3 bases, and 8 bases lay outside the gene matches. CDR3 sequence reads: CASSLTYSGSDEQYF. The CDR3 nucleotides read TGTGCCAGCAGTTTGACTTATAGCGGGAGCGACGAGCAGTACTTC. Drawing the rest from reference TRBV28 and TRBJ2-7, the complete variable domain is DVKVTQSSRYLVKRTGEKVFLECVQDMDHENMFWYRQDPGLGLRLIYFSYDVKMKEKGDIPEGYSVSREKKERFSLILESASTNQTSMYLCASSLTYSGSDEQYFGPGTRLTVT.

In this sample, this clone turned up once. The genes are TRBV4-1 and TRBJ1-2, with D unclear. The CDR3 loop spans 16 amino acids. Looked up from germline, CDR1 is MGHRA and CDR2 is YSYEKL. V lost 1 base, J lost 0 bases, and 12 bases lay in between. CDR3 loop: CASSQGRQASNYGYTF. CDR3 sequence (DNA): TGCGCCAGCAGCCAAGGTCGGCAGGCCTCTAACTATGGCTACACCTTC.

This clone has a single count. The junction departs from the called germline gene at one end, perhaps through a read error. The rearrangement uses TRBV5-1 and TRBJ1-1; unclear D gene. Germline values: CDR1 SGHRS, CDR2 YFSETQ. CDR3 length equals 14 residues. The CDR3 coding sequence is TGCGCCAGCAGCGTGAGTACCCCGAACGCTGAAGCTTTCTTT. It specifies CASSVSTPNAEAFF.

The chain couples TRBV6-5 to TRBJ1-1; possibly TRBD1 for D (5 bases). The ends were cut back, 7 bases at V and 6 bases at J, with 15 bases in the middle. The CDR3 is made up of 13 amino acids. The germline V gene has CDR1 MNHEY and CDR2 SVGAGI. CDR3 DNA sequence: TGTGCCAGCACTAGGGAGGGAGGGGCTGAAGCTTTCTTT. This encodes CASTREGGAEAFF.

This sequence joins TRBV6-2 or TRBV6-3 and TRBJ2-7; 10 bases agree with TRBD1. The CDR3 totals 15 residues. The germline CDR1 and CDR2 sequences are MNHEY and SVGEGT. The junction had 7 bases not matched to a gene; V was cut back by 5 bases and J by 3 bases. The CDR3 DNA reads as TGTGCCAGCAGTCAAGAGGGACAGGGGTTCTACGAGCAGTACTTC. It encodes CASSQEGQGFYEQYF.

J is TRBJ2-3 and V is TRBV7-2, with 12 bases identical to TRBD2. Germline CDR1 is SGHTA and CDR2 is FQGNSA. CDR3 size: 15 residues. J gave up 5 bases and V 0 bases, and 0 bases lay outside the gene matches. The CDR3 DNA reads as TGTGCCAGCAGCTTAGCGGGACTAGCGGGAGATACGCAGTATTTT. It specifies CASSLAGLAGDTQYF.

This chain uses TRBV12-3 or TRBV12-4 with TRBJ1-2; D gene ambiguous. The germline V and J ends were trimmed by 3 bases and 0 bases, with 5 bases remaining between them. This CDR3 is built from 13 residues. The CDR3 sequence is CASSFQANYGYTF. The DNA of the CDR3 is TGTGCCAGCAGTTTCCAGGCTAACTATGGCTACACCTTC.

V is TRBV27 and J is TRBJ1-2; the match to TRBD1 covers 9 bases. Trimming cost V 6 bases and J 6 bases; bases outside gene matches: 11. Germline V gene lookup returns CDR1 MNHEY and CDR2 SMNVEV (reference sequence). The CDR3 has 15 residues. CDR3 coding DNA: TGTGCCAGCAGCCTTATCTCGGGACAGGGAGATGGCTACACCTTC. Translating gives CASSLISGQGDGYTF.

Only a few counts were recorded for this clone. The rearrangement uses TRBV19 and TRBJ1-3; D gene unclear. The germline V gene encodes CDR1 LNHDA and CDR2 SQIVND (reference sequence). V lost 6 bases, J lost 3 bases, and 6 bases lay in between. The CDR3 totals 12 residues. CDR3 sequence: CASRSDGNTIYF. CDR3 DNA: TGTGCCAGTAGAAGCGATGGAAACACCATATATTTT.

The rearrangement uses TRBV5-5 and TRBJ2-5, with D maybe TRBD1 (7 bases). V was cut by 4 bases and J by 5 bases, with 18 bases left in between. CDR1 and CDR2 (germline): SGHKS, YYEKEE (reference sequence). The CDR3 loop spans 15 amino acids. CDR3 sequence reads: CASSAPRGVAETQYF. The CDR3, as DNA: TGTGCCAGCAGCGCGCCCAGGGGGGTTGCGGAGACCCAGTACTTC.

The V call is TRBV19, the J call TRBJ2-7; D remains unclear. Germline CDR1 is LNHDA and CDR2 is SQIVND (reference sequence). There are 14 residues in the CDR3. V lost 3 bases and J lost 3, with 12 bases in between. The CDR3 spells CASSIGLEVYEQYF. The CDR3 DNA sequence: TGTGCCAGTAGTATTGGTCTAGAAGTCTACGAGCAGTACTTC.

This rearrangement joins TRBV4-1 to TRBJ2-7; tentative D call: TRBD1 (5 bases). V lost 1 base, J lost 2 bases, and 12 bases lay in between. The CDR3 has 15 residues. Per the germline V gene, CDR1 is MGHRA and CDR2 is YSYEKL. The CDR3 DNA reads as TGCGCCAGCAGCCAAGTAGGTCGCAGGGCCTACGAGCAGTACTTC. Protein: CASSQVGRRAYEQYF.

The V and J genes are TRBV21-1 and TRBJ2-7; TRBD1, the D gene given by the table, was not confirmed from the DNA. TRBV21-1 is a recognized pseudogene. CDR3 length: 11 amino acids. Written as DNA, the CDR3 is TGTTCGACAGGGAATGCCTACGAGCAGTACTTC. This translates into CSTGNAYEQYF.

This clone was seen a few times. The CDR3 nucleotides read TGTGCCAGCAGTGAAGCGCTTACAGGGGGCACGGTCGAGCAGTACTTC. This gives the protein CASSEALTGGTVEQYF. The chain carries TRBV6-1 and TRBJ2-7; TRBD1 aligns across 9 bases. Unmatched junction bases numbered 9, after V lost 0 bases and J lost 6 bases. The germline V gene has CDR1 MNHNS and CDR2 SASEGT. This CDR3 is built from 16 residues.

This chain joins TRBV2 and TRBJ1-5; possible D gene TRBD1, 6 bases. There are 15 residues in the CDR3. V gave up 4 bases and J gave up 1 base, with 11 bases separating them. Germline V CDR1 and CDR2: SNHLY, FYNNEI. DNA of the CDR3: TGTGCCAGCAGTGTAACAGGGATAAGCAATCAGCCCCAGCATTTT. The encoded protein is CASSVTGISNQPQHF.

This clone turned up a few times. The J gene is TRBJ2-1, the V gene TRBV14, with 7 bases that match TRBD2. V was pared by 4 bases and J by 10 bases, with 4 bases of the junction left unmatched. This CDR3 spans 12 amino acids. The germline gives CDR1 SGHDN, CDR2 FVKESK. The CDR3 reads CASSRSGIEQFF. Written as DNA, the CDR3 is TGTGCCAGCAGCCGAAGCGGGATCGAGCAGTTCTTC.

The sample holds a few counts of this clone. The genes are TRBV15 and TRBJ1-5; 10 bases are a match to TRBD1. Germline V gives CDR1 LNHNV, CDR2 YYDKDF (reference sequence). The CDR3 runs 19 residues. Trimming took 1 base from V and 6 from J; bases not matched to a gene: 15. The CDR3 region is CATSRVSLGTGVGTQPQHF. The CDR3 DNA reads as TGTGCCACCAGCAGAGTGTCTCTGGGGACAGGGGTCGGTACTCAGCCCCAGCATTTT. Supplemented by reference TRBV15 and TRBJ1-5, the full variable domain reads DAMVIQNPRYQVTQFGKPVTLSCSQTLNHNVMYWYQQKSSQAPKLLFHYYDKDFNNEADTPDNFQSRRPNTSFCFLDIRSPGLGDTAMYLCATSRVSLGTGVGTQPQHFGDGTRLSIL.

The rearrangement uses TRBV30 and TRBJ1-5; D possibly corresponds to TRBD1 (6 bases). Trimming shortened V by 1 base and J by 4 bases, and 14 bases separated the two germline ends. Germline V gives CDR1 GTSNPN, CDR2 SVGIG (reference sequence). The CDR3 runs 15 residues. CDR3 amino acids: CAWSGVGGANQPQHF. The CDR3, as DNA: TGTGCCTGGAGTGGGGTTGGGGGGGCTAATCAGCCCCAGCATTTT. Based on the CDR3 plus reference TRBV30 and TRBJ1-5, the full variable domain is SQTIHQWPATLVQPVGSPLSLECTVEGTSNPNLYWYRQAAGRGLQLLFYSVGIGQISSEVPQNLSASRPQDRQFILSSKKLLLSDSGFYLCAWSGVGGANQPQHFGDGTRLSIL.

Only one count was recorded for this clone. CDR3 loop: CASSQEVNLAGGYNEQFF. CDR3 DNA: TGCGCCAGCAGCCAAGAAGTAAACCTGGCGGGTGGATACAATGAGCAGTTCTTC. V and J are TRBV4-1 and TRBJ2-1, with D possibly TRBD2 on 5 matching bases. Germline V CDR1 and CDR2: MGHRA, YSYEKL. The V end was cut by 0 bases, the J end by 4 bases, with 19 bases between. This CDR3 is built from 18 residues.

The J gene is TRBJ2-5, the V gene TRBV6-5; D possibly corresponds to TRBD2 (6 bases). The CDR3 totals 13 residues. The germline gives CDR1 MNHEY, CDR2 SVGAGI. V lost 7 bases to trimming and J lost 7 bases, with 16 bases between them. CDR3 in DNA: TGTGCCAGCACGGGGACTCCTTTGTGGACCCAGTACTTC. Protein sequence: CASTGTPLWTQYF.

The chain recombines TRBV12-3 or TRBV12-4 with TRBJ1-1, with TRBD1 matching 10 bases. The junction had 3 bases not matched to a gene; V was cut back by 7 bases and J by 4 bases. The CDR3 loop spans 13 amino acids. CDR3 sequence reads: CASIWTGGTEAFF. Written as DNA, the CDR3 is TGTGCCAGCATATGGACAGGGGGCACTGAAGCTTTCTTT.

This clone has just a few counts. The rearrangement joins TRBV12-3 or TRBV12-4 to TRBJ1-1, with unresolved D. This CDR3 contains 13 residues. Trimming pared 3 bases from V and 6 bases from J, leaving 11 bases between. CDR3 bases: TGTGCCAGCAGTTTTTTGCTAAAATCTGAAGCTTTCTTT. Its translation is CASSFLLKSEAFF.

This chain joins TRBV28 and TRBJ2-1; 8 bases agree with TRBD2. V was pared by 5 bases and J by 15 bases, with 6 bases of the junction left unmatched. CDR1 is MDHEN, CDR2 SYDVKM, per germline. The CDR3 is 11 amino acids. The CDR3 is CASSPSGHPFF. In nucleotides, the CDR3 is TGTGCCAGCAGTCCTAGCGGGCACCCGTTCTTC.

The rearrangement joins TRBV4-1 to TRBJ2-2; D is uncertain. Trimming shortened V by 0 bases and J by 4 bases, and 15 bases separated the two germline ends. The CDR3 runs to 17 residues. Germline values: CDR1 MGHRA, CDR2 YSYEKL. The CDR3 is CASSQDAGAVATGELFF. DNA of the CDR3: TGCGCCAGCAGCCAAGACGCCGGTGCGGTGGCCACCGGGGAGCTGTTTTTT.

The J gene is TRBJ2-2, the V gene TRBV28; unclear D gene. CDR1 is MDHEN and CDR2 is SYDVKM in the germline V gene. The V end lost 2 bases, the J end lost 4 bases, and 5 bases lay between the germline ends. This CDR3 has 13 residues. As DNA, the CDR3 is TGTGCCAGCAGTTTACTCGTCACCGGGGAGCTGTTTTTT. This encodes CASSLLVTGELFF. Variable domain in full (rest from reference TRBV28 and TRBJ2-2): DVKVTQSSRYLVKRTGEKVFLECVQDMDHENMFWYRQDPGLGLRLIYFSYDVKMKEKGDIPEGYSVSREKKERFSLILESASTNQTSMYLCASSLLVTGELFFGEGSRLTVL.